This T cell receptor (beta chain) originates from a study of regulatory T cells in long-lasting Graves disease. The time point is: newly diagnosed GD, antithyroid drugs for less than 3 months. With RNA extracted from PBMCs as input, the TCR library was made. Trimming removed 7 bases at V and 2 bases at J, with 5 bases between. The CDR3 runs to 11 residues. The V gene's germline CDR1 is MDHEN and CDR2 SYDVKM. Construction of TCR beta libraries relied on iRepertoire HTBI primers and on Arm-PCR targeting CDR3 regions. TCRdb processed the multiplex PCR reads anew with MiXCR; each CDR3 protein has one entry. The sample has a few hundred thousand distinct CDR3 sequences, around 13% seen once. There are many counts of this clonotype. Separately, the same data were catalogued under a study of T cells in Graves' hyperthyroidism and ophthalmopathy. From that report: TCR CDR3 regions were first amplified by RT-PCR with HTBI primers.

This TCR was recovered from a woman aged 45-59 years with Graves disease. The chain employs TRBV28 and TRBJ1-1; D is undetermined. The source was peripheral blood mononuclear cells (PBMCs), collected at new diagnosis, from a patient treated with antithyroid drugs. The CDR3 DNA reads TGTGCCAGCACCCTAAACACTGAAGCTTTCTTT. It yields the protein CASTLNTEAFF.